This record looks at one T cell receptor beta chain sequence and its context. The data belong to a study of blood T cell repertoires in COVID-19. Germline V CDR1 and CDR2: SGHRS, YFSETQ. The CDR3 totals 14 residues. Trimming removed 5 bases from V and 3 bases from J, with 11 bases in between. Sequenced by immunoSEQ multiplex PCR; TCRdb stores in-frame clones only, minus some. The sample holds under 60,000 clones, less than 80% seen once. V usage is TRBV5-1 and J usage is TRBJ2-2; perhaps TRBD1 as D (5 bases). What was sequenced was peripheral blood. The TCR sequence derives from a man aged 70-80 years with acute or convalescent COVID-19. Written as DNA, the CDR3 is TGCGCCAGCAGGGGGCAGGCTGACACCGGGGAGCTGTTTTTT. Amino acid sequence: CASRGQADTGELFF.